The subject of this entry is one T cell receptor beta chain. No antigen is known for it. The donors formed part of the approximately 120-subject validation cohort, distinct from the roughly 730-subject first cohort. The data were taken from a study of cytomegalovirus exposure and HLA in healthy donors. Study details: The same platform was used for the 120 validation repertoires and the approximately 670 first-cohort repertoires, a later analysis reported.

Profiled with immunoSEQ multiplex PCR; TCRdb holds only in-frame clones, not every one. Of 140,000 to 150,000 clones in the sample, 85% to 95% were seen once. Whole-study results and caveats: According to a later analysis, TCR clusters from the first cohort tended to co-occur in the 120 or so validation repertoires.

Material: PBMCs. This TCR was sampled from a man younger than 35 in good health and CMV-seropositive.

CDR3 coding DNA: TGTGCCATCAGTGCGACAGGGGGTCATGGCTACACCTTC. Protein: CAISATGGHGYTF. This rearrangement joins TRBV10-3 to TRBJ1-2; 9 nucleotides line up with TRBD1. V lost 4 bases to trimming and J lost 6 bases; unmatched junction nucleotides: 3. CDR1 ENHRY and CDR2 SYGVKD come from the germline V gene. This CDR3 has 13 amino acids.